One sample yielded the 20 T cell receptor beta chains listed below, sequenced in a study of memory CD4+ T cells and cytomegalovirus serostatus. Libraries were prepared by immunoSEQ multiplex PCR; TCRdb keeps only in-frame clonotypes and omits some of them. The table lists over 75,000 clones, 80% of them singletons. The sort gate was single viable CD3+CD4+CD8-CD45RO+ cells for memory CD4+ T cells. The specimen was memory CD4+ T cells from blood. These receptors were collected from an adult in good health and CMV-seropositive.

This clone is a singleton in its sample. The chain employs TRBV21-1 and TRBJ2-4; the table's D call, TRBD1, has no DNA check behind it. TRBV21-1 is an annotated pseudogene. This CDR3 contains 17 residues. The CDR3 reads CASSKGGTGLAKNIQYF. CDR3 in DNA: TGTGCCAGCAGCAAAGGCGGGACAGGGCTTGCCAAAAACATTCAGTACTTC.

The chain couples TRBV27 to TRBJ2-7; tentatively, D is TRBD1 (7 bases). The CDR3 runs to 21 residues. The V and J ends lost 3 bases and 4 bases respectively, with 34 bases between them. Germline V lookup: CDR1 MNHEY, CDR2 SMNVEV (reference sequence). CDR3 nucleotides: TGTGCCAGCAGTTTTCGCCCCCCCCTGACAGGGCCGCTAGCGAAGGAATACGAGCAGTACTTC. Translated: CASSFRPPLTGPLAKEYEQYF.

The chain employs TRBV7-8 and TRBJ2-4, with 7 bases lining up with TRBD1. The J segment lost 2 bases and the V segment lost 5 bases, leaving 6 bases of the junction unmatched. Germline-derived CDR1 and CDR2 are SGHVS and FQNEAQ. This CDR3 is built from 15 residues. This CDR3 reads CASSTGAKTKNIQYF. CDR3 sequence (DNA): TGTGCCAGCAGCACAGGGGCAAAAACCAAAAACATTCAGTACTTC.

The chain has TRBV29-1 and TRBJ2-5; 10 bases match TRBD2. The J segment lost 5 bases and the V segment lost 7 bases, leaving 10 bases of the junction unmatched. Germline V lookup: CDR1 SQVTM, CDR2 ANQGSEA. CDR3 length: 14 amino acids. CDR3 in amino acids: CSGGVAGGGETQYF. The CDR3 DNA sequence: TGCAGCGGCGGGGTAGCGGGAGGCGGCGAGACCCAGTACTTC.

CDR3 coding DNA: TGTGCCAGCAGCCCGGACTTGGGGGGCTACACCTTC. Translating it yields CASSPDLGGYTF. This chain uses TRBV7-2 with TRBJ1-2, with D unclear. Germline CDR1 reads SGHTA; CDR2 reads FQGNSA. The length of the CDR3 is 12 residues. Trimming cost V 5 bases and J 8 bases, with 12 bases left between them. The full variable domain, its missing parts supplied by reference TRBV7-2 and TRBJ1-2, is GAGVSQSPSNKVTEKGKDVELRCDPISGHTALYWYRQSLGQGLEFLIYFQGNSAPDKSGLPSDRFSAERTGGSVSTLTIQRTQQEDSAVYLCASSPDLGGYTFGSGTRLTVV.

The rearrangement uses TRBV27 and TRBJ2-2; TRBD2 matches 7 bases. J lost 1 base, V lost 7 bases, and 3 bases had no gene match. The CDR3 length is 14 residues. From germline, CDR1 is MNHEY and CDR2 SMNVEV (reference sequence). The CDR3 DNA is TGTGCCAGCACTAGCGGAGGGAACACCGGGGAGCTGTTTTTT. It codes for CASTSGGNTGELFF.

The gene calls are TRBV10-3 and TRBJ1-3, with D perhaps matching TRBD1 (5 bases). Looked up from germline, CDR1 is ENHRY and CDR2 is SYGVKD. Trimming pared 2 bases from V and 2 bases from J, leaving 10 bases between. The CDR3 loop spans 15 amino acids. CDR3 sequence (DNA): TGTGCCATCAGTGAGCCTCGGGGGGCTGGAAACACCATATATTTT. It codes for CAISEPRGAGNTIYF.

With regard to this clone: The identical CDR3 is also encoded by other nucleotide sequences in the sample. The genes are TRBV7-2 and TRBJ1-5; maybe TRBD1 (6 bases). Trimming left V 4 bases short and J 2 bases short, with 6 bases between. Per the germline V gene, CDR1 is SGHTA and CDR2 is FQGNSA. The CDR3 has 13 residues. CDR3 loop: CASSYRGNQPQHF. The DNA for the CDR3 is TGTGCCAGCAGCTACAGGGGCAATCAGCCCCAGCATTTT. The whole variable domain, filled in from reference TRBV7-2 and TRBJ1-5, reads GAGVSQSPSNKVTEKGKDVELRCDPISGHTALYWYRQSLGQGLEFLIYFQGNSAPDKSGLPSDRFSAERTGGSVSTLTIQRTQQEDSAVYLCASSYRGNQPQHFGDGTRLSIL.

The chain uses TRBV5-1 and TRBJ2-5; 7 nucleotides line up with TRBD1. The V gene end was trimmed by 4 bases and the J gene end by 5 bases; junction bases not matched to a gene: 8. This CDR3 is built from 14 residues. Germline V gene data show CDR1 as SGHRS and CDR2 as YFSETQ. The CDR3, as DNA: TGCGCCAGCAGCACCATGGACAGGCGGGAGACCCAGTACTTC. This encodes CASSTMDRRETQYF.

This chain links TRBV5-6 with TRBJ2-1; no definite D call. V was clipped by 2 bases and J by 6 bases, with 6 bases between them. The CDR3 consists of 12 residues. Per germline, CDR1 SGHDT and CDR2 YYEEEE. CDR3 loop: CASSFYGNEQFF. The CDR3 DNA sequence: TGTGCCAGCAGCTTTTACGGCAATGAGCAGTTCTTC.

CDR3 sequence reads: CASSPLGLAGVYEQFF. In DNA form, the CDR3 reads TGTGCCAGCTCACCACTCGGGCTAGCGGGAGTCTATGAGCAGTTCTTC. V and J are TRBV18 and TRBJ2-1; 10 bases are shared with TRBD2. Trimming at V came to 1 base and at J to 8 bases, leaving 8 bases not matched to a gene. CDR3 length: 16 residues. Germline V gene sequence: CDR1 KGHSH, CDR2 LQKENI.

The chain joins TRBV10-3 to TRBJ2-7; TRBD1 matches at 9 bases. In germline, CDR1 is ENHRY, CDR2 SYGVKD. Germline trimming cut 10 bases from V and 0 bases from J; bases unmatched to any gene: 10. The CDR3 is made up of 15 amino acids. The DNA for the CDR3 is TGTGCCAGCACGGGACAGGGATCAGGCTCCTACGAGCAGTACTTC. Its translation: CASTGQGSGSYEQYF.

V gene TRBV9 combines with J gene TRBJ1-4; D possibly corresponds to TRBD1 (5 bases). CDR3 size: 16 residues. Germline V gene lookup returns CDR1 SGDLS and CDR2 YYNGEE. The V and J ends lost 4 bases and 8 bases respectively, with 21 bases between them. In nucleotides, the CDR3 is TGTGCCAGCAGCCCCAGAGATCCTTGGGGGGGAGAAAAACTGTTTTTT. Encoded protein: CASSPRDPWGGEKLFF.

V is TRBV5-5 and J is TRBJ2-7, with D unclear. CDR1 SGHKS and CDR2 YYEKEE come from the germline V gene (reference sequence). The CDR3 consists of 14 residues. Trimming left V 1 base short and J 3 bases short, with 11 bases between. The CDR3 bases are TGTGCCAGCAGCTTGTTTGGGGATGGCTACGAGCAGTACTTC. Translation gives CASSLFGDGYEQYF.

V and J are TRBV7-6 and TRBJ1-2, with 7 bases matching TRBD1. Germline V gene sequence: CDR1 SGHVS, CDR2 FNYEAQ. The CDR3 length is 16 residues. V dropped 4 bases and J dropped 2; count of bases not matched to a gene: 10. The CDR3 region is CASSYSGTANNYGYTF. The DNA of the CDR3 is TGTGCCAGCAGCTACTCCGGGACAGCGAACAACTATGGCTACACCTTC.

This chain connects TRBV9 to TRBJ1-2; 8 bases match TRBD1. The V gene's germline CDR1 is SGDLS and CDR2 YYNGEE. The CDR3 is 17 residues long. V gave up 4 bases and J gave up 1 base; unmatched junction bases: 12. In DNA, the CDR3 is TGTGCCAGCAGCACGACCGGGACAGGATCCCGTAACTATGGCTACACCTTC. Translating it yields CASSTTGTGSRNYGYTF.

In its sample, this clone was seen a few times. This chain connects TRBV27 to TRBJ2-1, with 14 nucleotides matching TRBD2. This CDR3 contains 15 residues. The V gene's germline CDR1 is MNHEY and CDR2 SMNVEV (reference sequence). V trimming: 2 bases; J trimming: 8 bases; junction bases outside the gene matches: 2. The CDR3 reads CASSLGTSGSYEQFF. The CDR3 region has the DNA TGTGCCAGCAGTTTAGGGACTAGCGGGAGTTATGAGCAGTTCTTC.

This chain's CDR3 is CASSARGYEQYF. CDR3 nucleotides: TGTGCCAGCAGTGCCCGGGGGTACGAGCAGTACTTC. The V and J genes are TRBV6-1 and TRBJ2-7; maybe TRBD2 (6 bases). Germline V lookup: CDR1 MNHNS, CDR2 SASEGT. V lost 4 bases to trimming and J lost 4 bases, with 8 bases between them. The CDR3 totals 12 residues.

The chain joins TRBV30 to TRBJ1-5; a weak D match, TRBD1 (6 bases). Per germline, CDR1 GTSNPN and CDR2 SVGIG (reference sequence). The CDR3 contains 12 residues. Trimming pared 4 bases from V and 7 bases from J, leaving 11 bases between. CDR3 in DNA: TGTGCCTGGAACTCCCAGGGGCAGCCCCAGCATTTT. It encodes CAWNSQGQPQHF.

This clone turned up a few times. The chain uses TRBV28 and TRBJ1-4, with a weak D call TRBD1 (5 bases). In germline, CDR1 is MDHEN, CDR2 SYDVKM. This CDR3 region has 12 residues. Trimming pared 6 bases from V and 8 bases from J, leaving 10 bases between. CDR3 nucleotides: TGTGCCAGCAGCGGGGGACGGGAAAAACTGTTTTTT. It encodes CASSGGREKLFF.